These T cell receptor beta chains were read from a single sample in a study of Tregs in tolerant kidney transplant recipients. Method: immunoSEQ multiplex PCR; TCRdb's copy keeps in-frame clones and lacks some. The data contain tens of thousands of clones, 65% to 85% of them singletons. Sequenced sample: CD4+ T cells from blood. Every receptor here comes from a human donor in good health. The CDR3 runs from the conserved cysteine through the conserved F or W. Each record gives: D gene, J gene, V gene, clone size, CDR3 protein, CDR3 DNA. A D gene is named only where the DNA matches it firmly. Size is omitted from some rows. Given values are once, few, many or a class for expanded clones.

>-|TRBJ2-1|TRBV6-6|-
CASSYLGGRFYNEQFF
TGTGCCAGCAGTTACCTCGGGGGCCGCTTCTACAATGAGCAGTTCTTC
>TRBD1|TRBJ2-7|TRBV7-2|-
CASSSGTGNYEQYF
TGTGCCAGCAGCTCTGGGACAGGTAACTACGAGCAGTACTTC
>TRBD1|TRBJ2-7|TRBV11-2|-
CASSFLQGASYEQYF
TGTGCCAGCAGCTTCTTACAGGGGGCCTCCTACGAGCAGTACTTC
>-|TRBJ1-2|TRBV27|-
CASSLFGGLNYGYTF
TGTGCCAGCAGTTTGTTCGGGGGCTTAAACTATGGCTACACCTTC
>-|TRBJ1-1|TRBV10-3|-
CAISESIYRQGSTEAFF
TGTGCCATCAGTGAGTCGATTTATAGGCAGGGAAGCACTGAAGCTTTCTTT
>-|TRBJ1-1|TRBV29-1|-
CSVGLGPSTEAFF
TGCAGCGTTGGACTCGGCCCGAGCACTGAAGCTTTCTTT
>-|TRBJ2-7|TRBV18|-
CASSSGSYEQYF
TGTGCCAGCTCATCGGGGAGCTACGAGCAGTACTTC
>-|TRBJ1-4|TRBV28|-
CASQRGSLEKLFF
TGTGCCAGCCAGCGGGGGTCTTTGGAAAAACTGTTTTTT
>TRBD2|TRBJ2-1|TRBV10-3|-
CAISESSASGVSGEQFF
TGTGCCATCAGTGAGTCGTCCGCTAGCGGGGTTTCAGGCGAGCAGTTCTTC
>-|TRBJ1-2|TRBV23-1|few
CARISRGAGPGYTF
TGCGCCAGAATATCCAGGGGCGCCGGTCCTGGCTACACCTTC
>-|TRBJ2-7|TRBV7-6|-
CASSLDPSSYEQYF
TGTGCCAGCAGCTTAGATCCCTCATCCTACGAGCAGTACTTC
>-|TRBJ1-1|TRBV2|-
CASSAGVDTEAFF
TGTGCCAGCAGTGCAGGGGTCGACACTGAAGCTTTCTTT
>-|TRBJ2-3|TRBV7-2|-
CASSRPHGADTQYF
TGTGCCAGCAGCCGCCCTCACGGGGCAGATACGCAGTATTTT
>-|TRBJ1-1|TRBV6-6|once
CASSYSLSVSTEAFF
TGTGCCAGCAGTTACTCGTTGAGTGTCAGCACTGAAGCTTTCTTT
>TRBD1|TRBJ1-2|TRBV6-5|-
CASIQGATYGYTF
TGTGCCAGCATTCAGGGGGCAACCTATGGCTACACCTTC
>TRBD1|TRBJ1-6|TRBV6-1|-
CASSPTGGTPLHF
TGTGCCAGCAGTCCCACAGGGGGTACGCCCCTCCACTTT
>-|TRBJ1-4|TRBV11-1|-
CASSLESATNEKLFF
TGTGCCAGCAGCTTAGAATCTGCAACTAATGAAAAACTGTTTTTT